This entry features one T cell receptor (beta chain) sequence. The antigen is undetermined. The sample originates from a study of post-analysis software for immune sequencing data. Whole-study results and caveats: The five TRBV segments detected at higher frequency in patients than in controls included TRBV5-6, TRBV5-1 and TRBV20-1. The study found significantly lower normalized Chao1 diversity in multiple sclerosis patients than in controls.

V was pared by 1 base and J by 0 bases, with 12 bases between. CDR3 size: 17 residues. The germline gives CDR1 LGHNA, CDR2 YNFKEQ. Presence of unique molecular identifiers characterized the TCR beta cDNA libraries. TCRdb re-analysed the PCR reads in MiXCR, keeping a single row per CDR3 protein. In the table there are 450,000 to 650,000 distinct CDR3 sequences, about 40% of which are singletons. The V and J genes are TRBV4-2 and TRBJ2-2; TRBD2 might be the D (7 bases). Sequenced: blood. The source is a girl aged 10-17 years with multiple sclerosis. The CDR3 region is CASSQGRGGANTGELFF. The CDR3 DNA sequence: TGTGCCAGCAGCCAAGGGCGAGGGGGGGCGAACACCGGGGAGCTGTTTTTT.